Following are 2 T cell receptor beta chains from one sample sequenced in a study of brain T cells in children with intractable seizures. Produced via immunoSEQ multiplex PCR; TCRdb's table is partial and in-frame only. The sample holds 80,000 or so clones, 91% seen once. Specimen: peripheral blood, collected at surgery. The receptors stem from a girl aged 2-10 years with Rasmussen encephalitis and intractable seizures.

The rearrangement uses TRBV19 and TRBJ2-7; TRBD2 aligns across 8 bases. V trimming: 5 bases; J trimming: 3 bases; junction bases outside the gene matches: 15. Germline V gene lookup returns CDR1 LNHDA and CDR2 SQIVND (reference sequence). The CDR3 sequence is 17 residues long. CDR3: CASSPGSGAGVHYEQYF. The DNA of the CDR3 is TGTGCCAGTAGTCCGGGATCAGGAGCGGGAGTCCACTACGAGCAGTACTTC.

V gene TRBV7-8 combines with J gene TRBJ1-1; D is ambiguous. The V end lost 5 bases, the J end lost 5 bases, and 12 bases lay between the germline ends. The CDR3 spans 13 residues. Germline values: CDR1 SGHVS, CDR2 FQNEAQ. This CDR3 reads CASSPTWGTEAFF. The DNA for the CDR3 is TGTGCCAGCAGCCCCACTTGGGGAACTGAAGCTTTCTTT.